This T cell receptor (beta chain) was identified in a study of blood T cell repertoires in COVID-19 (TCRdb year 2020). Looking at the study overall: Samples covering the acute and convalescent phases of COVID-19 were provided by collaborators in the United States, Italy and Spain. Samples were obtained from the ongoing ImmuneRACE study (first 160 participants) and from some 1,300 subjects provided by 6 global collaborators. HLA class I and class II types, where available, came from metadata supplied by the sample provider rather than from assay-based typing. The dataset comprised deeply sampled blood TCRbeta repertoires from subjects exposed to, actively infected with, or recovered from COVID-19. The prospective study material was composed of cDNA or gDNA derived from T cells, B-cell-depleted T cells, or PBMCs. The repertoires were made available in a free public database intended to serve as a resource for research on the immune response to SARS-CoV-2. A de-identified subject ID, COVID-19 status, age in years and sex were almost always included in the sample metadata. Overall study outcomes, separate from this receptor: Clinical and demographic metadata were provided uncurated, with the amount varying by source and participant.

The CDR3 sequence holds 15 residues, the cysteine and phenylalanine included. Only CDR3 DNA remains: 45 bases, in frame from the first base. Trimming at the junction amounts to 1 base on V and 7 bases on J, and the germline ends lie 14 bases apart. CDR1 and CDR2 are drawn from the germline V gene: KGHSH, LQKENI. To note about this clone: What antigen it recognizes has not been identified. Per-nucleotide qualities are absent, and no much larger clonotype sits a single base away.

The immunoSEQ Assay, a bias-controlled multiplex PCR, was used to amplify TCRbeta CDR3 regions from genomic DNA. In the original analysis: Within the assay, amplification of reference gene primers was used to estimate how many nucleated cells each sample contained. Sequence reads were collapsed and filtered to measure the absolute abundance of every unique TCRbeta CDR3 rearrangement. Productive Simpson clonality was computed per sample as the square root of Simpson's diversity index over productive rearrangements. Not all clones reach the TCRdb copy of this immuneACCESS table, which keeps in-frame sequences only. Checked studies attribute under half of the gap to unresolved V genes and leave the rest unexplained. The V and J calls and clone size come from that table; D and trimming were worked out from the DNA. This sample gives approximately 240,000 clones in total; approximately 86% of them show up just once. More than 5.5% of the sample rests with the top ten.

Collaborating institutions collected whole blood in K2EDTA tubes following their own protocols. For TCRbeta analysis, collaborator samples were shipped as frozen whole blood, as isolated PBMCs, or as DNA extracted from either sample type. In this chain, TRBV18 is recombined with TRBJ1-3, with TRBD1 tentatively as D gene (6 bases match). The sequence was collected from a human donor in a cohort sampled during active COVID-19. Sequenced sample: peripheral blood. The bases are TGTGCCAGCTCACCACAGATGGGGGCTCAGAACACCATATATTTT. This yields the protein CASSPQMGAQNTIYF.